The 8 T cell receptor beta chains below come from one sample, sequenced in a study of T cells expressing NK-cell markers (TCRdb year 2020). Library preparation used 5' RACE. The sequencer was an Illumina HiSeq 2000. TCRdb reprocessed the reads, and each CDR3 protein sequence is entered once, without DNA. The sample table includes 500,000 to 600,000 distinct CDR3 sequences. The ten largest clones add up to approximately 3.5% of the sample. Source material: blood T cells: a sorted CD56 or NKG2C T cell subset, CD4+ or CD8+ T cells, or bulk PBMC T cells (not recorded which). The receptors originated from a man between 18 and 29 years old in good health. Donor details come from another sample of the same person, matched by shared clones.

The CDR3 protein is CASSLDLGGPTDTQYF. The chain is built from TRBV11-2 and TRBJ2-3; TCRdb's D call of TRBD2 is untestable without DNA. CDR1 is SGHAT and CDR2 is FQNNGV in the germline V gene. The CDR3 runs to 16 residues.

The chain joins TRBV29-1 to TRBJ2-5; the D call of TRBD2 rests on TCRdb alone, since no DNA is present to check it. CDR3 size: 14 residues. Germline V CDR1 and CDR2: SQVTM, ANQGSEA. CDR3 protein: CSVESGTLQETQYF.

The chain uses TRBV6-1 and TRBJ2-2. CDR3 length: 15 residues. The germline gives CDR1 MNHNS, CDR2 SASEGT. The CDR3 reads CASSPYQYMAGELFF.

This CDR3 reads CASSLASGGHRAKNIQYF. V and J are TRBV7-2 and TRBJ2-4; TCRdb picks TRBD2, but there is no DNA to check that call. The CDR3 is made up of 18 amino acids. The germline gives CDR1 SGHTA, CDR2 FQGNSA.

V and J are TRBV20-1 and TRBJ2-2. The CDR3 extends over 14 amino acids. Germline CDR1 and CDR2: DFQATT and SNEGSKA (reference sequence). CDR3 sequence: CSAGATSGVGELFF.

The genes are TRBV6-4 and TRBJ2-1. Germline CDR1 MRHNA, CDR2 SNTAGT. CDR3 length equals 14 residues. The chain's CDR3 is CASSDSLGINEQFF.

J is TRBJ1-2 and V is TRBV20-1; the TCRdb D gene call, TRBD1, has no DNA to confirm it. CDR1 is DFQATT, CDR2 SNEGSKA, per germline (reference sequence). This CDR3 spans 14 amino acids. The CDR3: CSANRDGEHYGYTF.

The CDR3: CATSRDVGSAQPQHF. The chain links TRBV15 to TRBJ1-5. The germline CDR1 and CDR2 sequences are LNHNV and YYDKDF (reference sequence). CDR3 length equals 15 residues. Drawing the rest from reference TRBV15 and TRBJ1-5, the complete variable domain is DAMVIQNPRYQVTQFGKPVTLSCSQTLNHNVMYWYQQKSSQAPKLLFHYYDKDFNNEADTPDNFQSRRPNTSFCFLDIRSPGLGDTAMYLCATSRDVGSAQPQHFGDGTRLSIL.